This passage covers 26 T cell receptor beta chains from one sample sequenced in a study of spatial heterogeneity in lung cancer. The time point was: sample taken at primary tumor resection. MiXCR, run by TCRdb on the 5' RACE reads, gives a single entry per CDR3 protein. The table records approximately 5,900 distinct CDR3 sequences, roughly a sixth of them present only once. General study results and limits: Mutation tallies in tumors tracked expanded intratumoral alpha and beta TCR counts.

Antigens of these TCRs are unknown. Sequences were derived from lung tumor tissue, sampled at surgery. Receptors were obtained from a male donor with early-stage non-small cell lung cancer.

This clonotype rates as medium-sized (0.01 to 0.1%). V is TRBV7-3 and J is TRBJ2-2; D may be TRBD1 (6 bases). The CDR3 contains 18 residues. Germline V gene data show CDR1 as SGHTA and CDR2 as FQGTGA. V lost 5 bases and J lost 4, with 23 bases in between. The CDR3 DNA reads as TGTGCCAGCAGCCCAGGATCGACAGGCGGTAGGGGCACCGGGGAGCTGTTTTTT. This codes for CASSPGSTGGRGTGELFF. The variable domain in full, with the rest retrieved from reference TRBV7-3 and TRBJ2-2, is GAGVSQTPSNKVTEKGKYVELRCDPISGHTALYWYRQSLGQGPEFLIYFQGTGAADDSGLPNDRFFAVRPEGSVSTLKIQRTERGDSAVYLCASSPGSTGGRGTGELFFGEGSRLTVL.

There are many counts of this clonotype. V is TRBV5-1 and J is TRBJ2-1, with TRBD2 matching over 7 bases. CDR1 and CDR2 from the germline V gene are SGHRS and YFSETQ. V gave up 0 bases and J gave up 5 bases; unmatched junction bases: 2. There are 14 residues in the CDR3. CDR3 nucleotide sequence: TGCGCCAGCAGCTTGGAAGCGGGAAACAATGAGCAGTTCTTC. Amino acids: CASSLEAGNNEQFF.

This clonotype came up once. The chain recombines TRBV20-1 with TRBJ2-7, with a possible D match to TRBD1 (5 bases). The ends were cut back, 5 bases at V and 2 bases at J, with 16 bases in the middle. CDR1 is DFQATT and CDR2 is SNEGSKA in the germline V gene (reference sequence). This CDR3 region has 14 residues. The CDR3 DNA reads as TGCAGTGCTCCACAGGACGTACAACCCTACGAGCAGTACTTC. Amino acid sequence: CSAPQDVQPYEQYF.

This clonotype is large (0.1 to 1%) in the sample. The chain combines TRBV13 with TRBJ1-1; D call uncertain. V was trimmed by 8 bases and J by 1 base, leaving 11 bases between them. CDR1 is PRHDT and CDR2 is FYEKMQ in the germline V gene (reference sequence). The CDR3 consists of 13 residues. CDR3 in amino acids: CASGGDTNTEAFF. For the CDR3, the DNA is TGTGCCAGCGGCGGGGATACGAACACTGAAGCTTTCTTT.

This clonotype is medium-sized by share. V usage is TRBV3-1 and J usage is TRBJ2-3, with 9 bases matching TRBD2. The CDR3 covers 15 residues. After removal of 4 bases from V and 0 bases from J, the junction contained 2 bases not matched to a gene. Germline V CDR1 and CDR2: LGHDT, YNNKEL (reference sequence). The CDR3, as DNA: TGTGCCAGCAGCCCAACTAGCGGGAGCACAGATACGCAGTATTTT. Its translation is CASSPTSGSTDTQYF.

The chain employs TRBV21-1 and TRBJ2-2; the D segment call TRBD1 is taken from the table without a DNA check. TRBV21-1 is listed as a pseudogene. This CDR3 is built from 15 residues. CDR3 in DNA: TGTGCCAGCCCGAGGTCCAGGGCTTTCACCGGGGAGCTGTTTTTT. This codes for CASPRSRAFTGELFF.

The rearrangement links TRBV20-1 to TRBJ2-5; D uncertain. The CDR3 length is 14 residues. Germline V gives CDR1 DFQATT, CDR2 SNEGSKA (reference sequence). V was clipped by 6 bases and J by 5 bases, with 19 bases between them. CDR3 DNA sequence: TGCAGTGCGGGCGGCTCGGCCAAACCGGAGACCCAGTACTTC. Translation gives CSAGGSAKPETQYF.

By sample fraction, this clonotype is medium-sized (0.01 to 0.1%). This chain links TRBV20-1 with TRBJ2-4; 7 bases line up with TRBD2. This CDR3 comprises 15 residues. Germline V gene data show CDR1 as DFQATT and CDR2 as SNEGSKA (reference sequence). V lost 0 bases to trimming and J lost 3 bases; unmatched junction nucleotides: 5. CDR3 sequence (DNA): TGCAGTGCTAGAGACAGCGGGATCAGCAAAAACATTCAGTACTTC. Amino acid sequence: CSARDSGISKNIQYF.

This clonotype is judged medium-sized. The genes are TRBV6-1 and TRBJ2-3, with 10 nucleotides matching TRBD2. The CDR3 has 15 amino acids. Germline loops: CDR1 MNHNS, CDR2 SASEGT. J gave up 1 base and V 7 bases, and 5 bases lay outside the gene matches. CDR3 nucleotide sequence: TGTGCCAGCATTCCTGGGACTAGCGGCACAGATACGCAGTATTTT. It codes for CASIPGTSGTDTQYF.

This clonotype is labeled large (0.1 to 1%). The CDR3 spells CASGPGQGRMNTEAFF. In DNA, the CDR3 is TGTGCTAGTGGTCCAGGACAGGGTCGCATGAACACTGAAGCTTTCTTT. This sequence joins TRBV12-5 and TRBJ1-1, with 8 bases aligning to TRBD1. The V segment lost 5 bases and the J segment 0 bases; nucleotides outside the gene matches: 8. Germline assignment: CDR1 LGHNT and CDR2 FRNRAP. The CDR3 covers 16 residues. Together with reference TRBV12-5 and TRBJ1-1, the CDR3 gives the full variable domain: DARVTQTPRHKVTEMGQEVTMRCQPILGHNTVFWYRQTMMQGLELLAYFRNRAPLDDSGMPKDRFSAEMPDATLATLKIQPSEPRDSAVYFCASGPGQGRMNTEAFFGQGTRLTVV.

The CDR3: CASSMGTVRPNYGYTF. The DNA for the CDR3 is TGTGCCAGCAGCATGGGGACAGTTCGCCCTAACTATGGCTACACCTTC. The chain combines TRBV7-9 with TRBJ1-2; 7 bases map to TRBD1. Germline V gene sequence: CDR1 SEHNR, CDR2 FQNEAQ (reference sequence). The CDR3 runs to 16 residues. The junction had 9 bases not matched to a gene; V was cut back by 5 bases and J by 0 bases.

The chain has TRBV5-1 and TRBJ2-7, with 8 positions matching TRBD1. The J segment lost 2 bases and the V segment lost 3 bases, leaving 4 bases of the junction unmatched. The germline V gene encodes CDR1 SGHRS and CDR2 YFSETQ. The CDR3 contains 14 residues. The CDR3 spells CASSSTGAAYEQYF. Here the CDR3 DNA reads TGCGCCAGCAGCTCGACAGGGGCGGCCTACGAGCAGTACTTC.

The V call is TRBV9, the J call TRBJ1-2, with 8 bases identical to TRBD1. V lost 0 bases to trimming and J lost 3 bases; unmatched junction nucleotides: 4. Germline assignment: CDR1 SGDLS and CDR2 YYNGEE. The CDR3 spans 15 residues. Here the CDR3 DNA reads TGTGCCAGCAGCGTAGGGACAGGGCCGCACTATGGCTACACCTTC. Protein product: CASSVGTGPHYGYTF.

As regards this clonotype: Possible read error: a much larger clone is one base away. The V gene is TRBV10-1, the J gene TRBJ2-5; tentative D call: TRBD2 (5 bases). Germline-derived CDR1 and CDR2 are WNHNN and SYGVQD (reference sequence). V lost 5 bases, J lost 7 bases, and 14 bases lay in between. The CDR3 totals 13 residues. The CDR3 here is CASSSDLGGTQYF. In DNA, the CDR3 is TGCGCCAGCAGTTCCGATTTAGGAGGGACCCAGTACTTC.

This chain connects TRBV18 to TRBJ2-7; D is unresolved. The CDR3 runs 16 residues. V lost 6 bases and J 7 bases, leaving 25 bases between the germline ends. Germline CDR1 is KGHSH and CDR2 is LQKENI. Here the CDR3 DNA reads TGTGCCAGCTCCCCTCCAGGCACAGCCTCGACTCGGGAGCAGTACTTC. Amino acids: CASSPPGTASTREQYF.

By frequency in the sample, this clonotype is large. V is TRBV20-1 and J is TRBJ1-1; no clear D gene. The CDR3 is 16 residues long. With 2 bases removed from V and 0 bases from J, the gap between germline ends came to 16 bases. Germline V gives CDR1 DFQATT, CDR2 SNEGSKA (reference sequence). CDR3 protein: CSARTTAGFMNTEAFF. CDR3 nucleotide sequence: TGCAGTGCTAGAACAACCGCGGGTTTCATGAACACTGAAGCTTTCTTT.

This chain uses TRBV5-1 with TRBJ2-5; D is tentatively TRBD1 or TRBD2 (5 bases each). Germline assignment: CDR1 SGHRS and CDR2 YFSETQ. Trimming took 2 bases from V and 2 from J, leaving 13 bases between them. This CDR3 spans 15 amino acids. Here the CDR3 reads CASSLWGSGQETQYF. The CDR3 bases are TGCGCCAGCAGCTTATGGGGGAGCGGTCAAGAGACCCAGTACTTC.

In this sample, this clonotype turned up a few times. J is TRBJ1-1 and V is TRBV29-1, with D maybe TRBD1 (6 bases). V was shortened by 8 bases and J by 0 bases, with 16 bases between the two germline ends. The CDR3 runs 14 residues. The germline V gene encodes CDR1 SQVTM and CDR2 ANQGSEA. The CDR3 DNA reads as TGCAGCTCCAGACAGGTCACCATGAACACTGAAGCTTTCTTT. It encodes CSSRQVTMNTEAFF.

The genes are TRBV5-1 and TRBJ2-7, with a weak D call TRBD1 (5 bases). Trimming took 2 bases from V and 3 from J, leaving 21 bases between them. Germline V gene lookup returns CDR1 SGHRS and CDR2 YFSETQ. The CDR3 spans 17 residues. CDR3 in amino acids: CASSFHIQRDSLYEQYF. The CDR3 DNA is TGCGCCAGCAGCTTTCACATACAGCGAGACAGCCTCTACGAGCAGTACTTC.

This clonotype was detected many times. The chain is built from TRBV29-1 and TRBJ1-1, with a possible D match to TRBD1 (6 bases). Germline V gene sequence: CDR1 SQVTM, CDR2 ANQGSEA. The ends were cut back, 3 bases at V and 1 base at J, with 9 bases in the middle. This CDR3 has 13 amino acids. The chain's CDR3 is CSVDQGTNTEAFF. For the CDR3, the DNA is TGCAGCGTTGATCAGGGGACGAACACTGAAGCTTTCTTT. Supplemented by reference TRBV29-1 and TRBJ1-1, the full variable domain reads SAVISQKPSRDICQRGTSLTIQCQVDSQVTMMFWYRQQPGQSLTLIATANQGSEATYESGFVIDKFPISRPNLTFSTLTVSNMSPEDSSIYLCSVDQGTNTEAFFGQGTRLTVV.

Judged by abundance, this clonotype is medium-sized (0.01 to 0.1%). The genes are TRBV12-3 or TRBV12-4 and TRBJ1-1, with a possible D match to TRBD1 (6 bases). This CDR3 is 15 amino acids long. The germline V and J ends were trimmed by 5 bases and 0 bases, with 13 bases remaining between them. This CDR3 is CASSPQTGVNTEAFF. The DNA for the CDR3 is TGTGCCAGCAGTCCTCAGACAGGAGTGAACACTGAAGCTTTCTTT.

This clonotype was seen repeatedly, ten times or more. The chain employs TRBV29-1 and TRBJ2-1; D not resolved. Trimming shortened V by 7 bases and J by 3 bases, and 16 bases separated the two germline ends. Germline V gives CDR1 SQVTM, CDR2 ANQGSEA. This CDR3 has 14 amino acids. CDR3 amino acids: CSADGGSFYNEQFF. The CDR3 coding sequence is TGCAGCGCGGACGGTGGGTCATTCTACAATGAGCAGTTCTTC.

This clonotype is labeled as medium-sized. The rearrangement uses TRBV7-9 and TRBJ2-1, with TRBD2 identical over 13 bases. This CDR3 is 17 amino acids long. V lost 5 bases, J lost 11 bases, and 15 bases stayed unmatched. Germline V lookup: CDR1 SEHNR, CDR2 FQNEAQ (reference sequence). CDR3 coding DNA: TGTGCCAGCAGCCCTGGACTAGCGGGGGCGCATAATGAAAAGCAGTTCTTC. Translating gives CASSPGLAGAHNEKQFF.

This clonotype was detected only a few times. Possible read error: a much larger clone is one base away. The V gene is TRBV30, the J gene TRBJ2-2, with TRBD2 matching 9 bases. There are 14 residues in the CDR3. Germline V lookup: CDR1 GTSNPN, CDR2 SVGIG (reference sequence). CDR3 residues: CVWRVAGGTGELFF. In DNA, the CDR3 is TGTGTCTGGAGAGTGGCGGGAGGGACCGGGGAGCTGTTTTTT.

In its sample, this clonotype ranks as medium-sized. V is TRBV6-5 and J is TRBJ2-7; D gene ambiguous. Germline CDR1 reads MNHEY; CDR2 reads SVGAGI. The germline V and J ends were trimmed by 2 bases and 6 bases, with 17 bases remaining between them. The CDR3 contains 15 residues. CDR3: CASSYPHVFPREQYF. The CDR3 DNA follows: TGTGCCAGCAGTTACCCCCACGTTTTCCCTCGCGAGCAGTACTTC.

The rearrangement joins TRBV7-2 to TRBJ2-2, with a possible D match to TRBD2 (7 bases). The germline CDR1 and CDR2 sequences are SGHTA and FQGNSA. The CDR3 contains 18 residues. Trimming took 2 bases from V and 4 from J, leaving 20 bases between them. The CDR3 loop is CASSLRCCGGSGTGELFF. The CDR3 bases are TGTGCCAGCAGCTTAAGGTGTTGCGGGGGCTCCGGCACCGGGGAGCTGTTTTTT. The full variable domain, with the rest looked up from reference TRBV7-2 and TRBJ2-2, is GAGVSQSPSNKVTEKGKDVELRCDPISGHTALYWYRQSLGQGLEFLIYFQGNSAPDKSGLPSDRFSAERTGGSVSTLTIQRTQQEDSAVYLCASSLRCCGGSGTGELFFGEGSRLTVL.